This is a list of T cell receptor beta chains from one sample in a study of T cell changes during pregnancy in multiple sclerosis. Data came from immunoSEQ multiplex PCR; TCRdb stores just in-frame clones and leaves some out. The data hold 98,000 or so clones, with 93% observed a single time. Material: peripheral blood, obtained after pregnancy. All receptors come from a female donor with multiple sclerosis, enrolled in a pregnancy study. Each CDR3 is given with its conserved first and last residue. The D gene is left open where the match is weak. Clone size is stated in some rows and not others, as once, few, many or a class when expanded.

len,v_gene,d_gene,abundance,j_gene,CDR3nt,CDR3aa
14,TRBV5-1,-,-,TRBJ2-1,TGCGCCAGCAGCTTGGCGGGGATTTACAATGAGCAGTTCTTC,CASSLAGIYNEQFF
14,TRBV7-8,TRBD1,-,TRBJ1-5,TGTGCCAGCAGGTGGAGGGGGCTGGGTCAGCCCCAGCATTTT,CASRWRGLGQPQHF
15,TRBV6-1,TRBD2,-,TRBJ2-7,TGTGCCAGCAGTGAAGCGGCGGGAGGGTCCTACGAGCAGTACTTC,CASSEAAGGSYEQYF
16,TRBV19,-,-,TRBJ2-2,TGTGCCAGTAGTATACAGCGTCCGCTGGAGACCGGGGAGCTGTTTTTT,CASSIQRPLETGELFF
13,TRBV2,-,-,TRBJ1-1,TGTGCCAGCAGGTTCCGTGGGGGGACTGAAGCTTTCTTT,CASRFRGGTEAFF
14,TRBV7-2,-,-,TRBJ1-2,TGTGCCAGCAGGACAGACCTTCGCGGCTATGGCTACACCTTC,CASRTDLRGYGYTF
13,TRBV7-2,TRBD1,-,TRBJ1-2,TGTGCCAGCAGCTCGACAGGGAACTATGGCTACACCTTC,CASSSTGNYGYTF
15,TRBV6-5,TRBD2,-,TRBJ2-5,TGTGCCAGCAATCGACTAGCGGGAGGAGGGGAGACCCAGTACTTC,CASNRLAGGGETQYF
14,TRBV5-1,-,-,TRBJ1-2,TGCGCCAGCAGCTCGAGGCCGGGGATCTATGGCTACACCTTC,CASSSRPGIYGYTF
19,TRBV9,TRBD2,-,TRBJ2-5,TGTGCCAGCAGCGTAGTGGGTAGCGGGAGCTTCATAAGCAAAGAGACCCAGTACTTC,CASSVVGSGSFISKETQYF
13,TRBV7-8,-,-,TRBJ1-1,TGTGCCAGCAGGATAGGGGTGAACACTGAAGCTTTCTTT,CASRIGVNTEAFF
16,TRBV28,TRBD1,-,TRBJ2-5,TGTGCCAGCAGTTTATTCCCAACAGGGGTATCGGGGACCCAGTACTTC,CASSLFPTGVSGTQYF
12,TRBV19,-,-,TRBJ2-1,TGTGCCAGTAGCAGACTAGTCAATGAGCAGTTCTTC,CASSRLVNEQFF
15,TRBV7-6,-,once,TRBJ2-7,TGTGCCAGCAGCTTAAACCGGGAACAGACCTACGAGCAGTACTTC,CASSLNREQTYEQYF
14,TRBV6-1,TRBD1,-,TRBJ2-2,TGTGCCAGCCAAGCTACAGGGGACACCGGGGAGCTGTTTTTT,CASQATGDTGELFF
15,TRBV9,TRBD2,-,TRBJ2-7,TGTGCCAGCAGCGTAGATCCAGCGGGAAGTCGGGAGCAGTACTTC,CASSVDPAGSREQYF
15,TRBV7-9,-,-,TRBJ2-7,TGTGCCAGCAGCCCCCCTCGCGGGGTGGATTTAGAGCAGTACTTC,CASSPPRGVDLEQYF
16,TRBV11-2,TRBD1,-,TRBJ2-7,TGTGCCAGCAGCTCCAACCGGGACAGGGGGATATACGAGCAGTACTTC,CASSSNRDRGIYEQYF
17,TRBV11-2,TRBD2,-,TRBJ2-1,TGTGCCAGCAGCTCGGGACTAGCGGGCGCCCGCCCCAATGAGCAGTTCTTC,CASSSGLAGARPNEQFF
14,TRBV14,-,-,TRBJ2-7,TGTGCCAGCAGCCGTAGCGGAAACTATTACGAGCAGTACTTC,CASSRSGNYYEQYF
13,TRBV18,-,-,TRBJ1-2,TGTGCCAGCTCACCAAACGGGGGGTCCGGCTACACCTTC,CASSPNGGSGYTF
15,TRBV6-5,TRBD1,-,TRBJ2-7,TGTGCCAGCAGTTATGGGACAGGGGTCTCCTACGAGCAGTACTTC,CASSYGTGVSYEQYF
15,TRBV7-3,TRBD2,-,TRBJ2-7,TGTGCCAGCAGCTTAAATCCAGCGGGAGGCTACGAGCAGTACTTC,CASSLNPAGGYEQYF
15,TRBV7-9,TRBD2,-,TRBJ2-3,TGTGCCAGCAGCTTAGCTGGGCGGGAGGCAGATACGCAGTATTTT,CASSLAGREADTQYF
19,TRBV21-1,-,-,TRBJ2-7,TGTGCCAGCAGCAAAGGAAGTGTAAGTGGGGGGACGCCTACGGGGGAGCAGTACTTC,CASSKGSVSGGTPTGEQYF
15,TRBV6-4,-,-,TRBJ2-1,TGTGCCAGCAGTGACCTGGGCGGGTCCGCCAATGAGCAGTTCTTC,CASSDLGGSANEQFF
15,TRBV19,TRBD2,-,TRBJ2-1,TGTGCCAGTAGTATTTGGGGACTAGGGGTTGATGAGCAGTTCTTC,CASSIWGLGVDEQFF
13,TRBV28,-,-,TRBJ2-5,TGTGCCAGCAGTTTTAGGGGTTCAGAAACCCAGTACTTC,CASSFRGSETQYF
18,TRBV6-1,TRBD2,-,TRBJ2-7,TGTGCCAGCAGTGAAGAGGCACCCCTAGCGGGGTTTTCCTACGAGCAGTACTTC,CASSEEAPLAGFSYEQYF
13,TRBV6-1,-,-,TRBJ2-1,TGTGCCAGCAGTGAAAAGGCTAGGGGTGAGCAGTTCTTC,CASSEKARGEQFF
14,TRBV6-6,-,-,TRBJ2-1,TGTGCCAGCAAGGAAGGGGTCTCCTACAATGAGCAGTTCTTC,CASKEGVSYNEQFF
16,TRBV11-2,TRBD2,-,TRBJ2-7,TGTGCCAGCAGCTTAGATTTAGGCCAGCGGGAGTACGAGCAGTACTTC,CASSLDLGQREYEQYF
16,TRBV19,-,-,TRBJ1-1,TGTGCCAGTAGGAGTATCTGGGCCAGCCAGAACACTGAAGCTTTCTTT,CASRSIWASQNTEAFF
14,TRBV19,-,few,TRBJ1-2,TGTGCCAGTACCCCGACAGGATGGACCGCTGGCTACACCTTC,CASTPTGWTAGYTF
16,TRBV2,-,-,TRBJ2-1,TGTGCCAGCAGTGAGAACAGGGTACGGCGAAACAATGAGCAGTTCTTC,CASSENRVRRNNEQFF
17,TRBV7-9,-,-,TRBJ1-5,TGTGCCAGCAGCTTAGCGTCGGGGGTGGACGGCAATCAGCCCCAGCATTTT,CASSLASGVDGNQPQHF
14,TRBV27,-,once,TRBJ2-3,TGTGCCAGCAGGACCGATGGGCTGACAGATACGCAGTATTTT,CASRTDGLTDTQYF
15,TRBV5-1,-,-,TRBJ1-2,TGCGCCAGCAGCTTGGGGGCAGGGATAAACTATGGCTACACCTTC,CASSLGAGINYGYTF
13,TRBV30,TRBD1,-,TRBJ2-1,TGTGCCTGGAGCGGACAGGGGTACAATGAGCAGTTCTTC,CAWSGQGYNEQFF
12,TRBV30,TRBD1,once,TRBJ2-5,TGTGCCTCGGGACAGGCCCAAGAGACCCAGTACTTC,CASGQAQETQYF
14,TRBV4-2,TRBD1,-,TRBJ2-5,TGTGCCAGCAGCCAGAACAGGGGGCAAGAGACCCAGTACTTC,CASSQNRGQETQYF
16,TRBV7-9,TRBD1,-,TRBJ1-4,TGTGCCAGCAGCTCGACAGGGGTGACAACTAATGAAAAACTGTTTTTT,CASSSTGVTTNEKLFF
16,TRBV7-8,TRBD2,-,TRBJ2-7,TGTGCCAGCAGCTTACGACTAGCGGCCTCTCCATACGAGCAGTACTTC,CASSLRLAASPYEQYF
15,TRBV27,-,-,TRBJ1-1,TGTGCCAGCAGTCCCCCGGGGAGGGGGAACACTGAAGCTTTCTTT,CASSPPGRGNTEAFF
15,TRBV7-6,TRBD2,-,TRBJ2-7,TGTGCCAGCAGCCCTCTAGCGGGAGGAGCCTACGAGCAGTACTTC,CASSPLAGGAYEQYF
15,TRBV27,-,-,TRBJ2-2,TGTGCCAGCCGACCTAGCATGGCGAACACCGGGGAGCTGTTTTTT,CASRPSMANTGELFF
13,TRBV7-2,-,-,TRBJ2-3,TGTGCCAGCAGCCCCGGGAGAGCAGATACGCAGTATTTT,CASSPGRADTQYF
15,TRBV4-2,TRBD2,-,TRBJ2-7,TGTGCCAGCAGCCAAGACCTAGCTAGCGGCTACGAGCAGTACTTC,CASSQDLASGYEQYF
15,TRBV27,TRBD2,-,TRBJ2-7,TGTGCCAGCAGACCTACTAGCGGGAGGGTCAACGAGCAGTACTTC,CASRPTSGRVNEQYF
14,TRBV10-1,-,-,TRBJ1-1,TGCGCCAGCAGTGAAAGAGGGCTGAACACTGAAGCTTTCTTT,CASSERGLNTEAFF
14,TRBV4-1,-,-,TRBJ2-1,TGCGCCAGCAACCAATTTGTAGGGGGAGATGAGCAGTTCTTC,CASNQFVGGDEQFF
14,TRBV7-9,-,-,TRBJ2-6,TGTGCCAGCAGCTTAGATGGGCAGGGTCACGTCCTGACTTTC,CASSLDGQGHVLTF
13,TRBV27,-,-,TRBJ1-2,TGTGCCAGCAGTTTAGGAGCTAACTATGGCTACACCTTC,CASSLGANYGYTF
15,TRBV28,-,-,TRBJ1-1,TGTGCCAGCAGTTCGGGGGGGGCCTGGGATACTGAAGCTTTCTTT,CASSSGGAWDTEAFF
15,TRBV6-1,-,-,TRBJ2-7,TGTGCCAGCAGTGAAGCAGGGGGGACTACCTACGAGCAGTACTTC,CASSEAGGTTYEQYF
15,TRBV27,TRBD2,-,TRBJ2-7,TGTGCCAGCAGAACCCCCAGCGGGGCCCCCTACGAGCAGTACTTC,CASRTPSGAPYEQYF
13,TRBV6-1,-,once,TRBJ1-2,TGTGCCAGCAGTGTGGGGGGGAACTATGGCTACACCTTC,CASSVGGNYGYTF
15,TRBV30,-,-,TRBJ2-5,TGTGCCTGGAGTCCTAGGACAACGGACCAAGAGACCCAGTACTTC,CAWSPRTTDQETQYF
13,TRBV2,-,once,TRBJ2-7,TGTGCCAGCAGTGAAGGTCTCTCTAGCGAGCAGTACTTC,CASSEGLSSEQYF